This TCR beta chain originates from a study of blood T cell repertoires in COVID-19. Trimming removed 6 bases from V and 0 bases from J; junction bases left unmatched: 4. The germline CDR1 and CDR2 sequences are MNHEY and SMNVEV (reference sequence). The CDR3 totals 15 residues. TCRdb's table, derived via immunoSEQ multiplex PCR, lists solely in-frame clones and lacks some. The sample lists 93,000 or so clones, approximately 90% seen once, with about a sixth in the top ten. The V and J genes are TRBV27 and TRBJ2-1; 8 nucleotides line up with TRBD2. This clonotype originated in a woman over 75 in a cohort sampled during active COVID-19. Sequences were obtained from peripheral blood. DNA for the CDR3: TGTGCCAGCAGGACCGCGGGGGGCTCCTACAATGAGCAGTTCTTC. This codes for CASRTAGGSYNEQFF.